In its sample, the clone carrying this T cell receptor beta chain was seen many times. Its antigen remains unknown. Noted time point: healthy volunteer bleed at 6 weeks. Unfractionated whole blood was the source from which total RNA was extracted. CDR3 size: 14 residues. The germline gives CDR1 SGDLS, CDR2 YYNGEE. V lost 2 bases, J lost 0 bases, and 8 bases lay in between. The library attached unique molecular identifiers to individual cDNA molecules. Study processing details: There were a median of around 100,000 TCRs per sample, with a range from roughly 20,000 to 750,000. TCRdb re-called the RACE reads through MiXCR, storing one row per CDR3 protein. These V and J calls are TCRdb output, not the study's own analysis. The sample records about 77,000 distinct CDR3 sequences, 8.5% to 9.5% being singletons. The sample originates from a study of human T cells and chemical hapten exposure. For the study at large: Per-sample TCR yields varied mainly from small pooled library volume differences. Notes on the study in general: Unchanged with DPC sensitization were TCRs above 1 in 1000 frequency.

Sequenced sample: whole blood. The chain employs TRBV9 and TRBJ1-1; no clear D. The TCR sequence derives from a female donor in good health. Some clones in this sample may be carry-over from other donors' samples. The CDR3 sequence is CASSVAPMNTEAFF. CDR3 DNA sequence: TGTGCCAGCAGCGTGGCGCCAATGAACACTGAAGCTTTCTTT.